This T cell receptor beta chain was profiled in a study of cytotoxic CD8 clonotypes in ibrutinib-treated CLL. Study-level background: IGHV unmutated 17 to 18; relapsed/refractory approximately 10; treatment-naive about 15. Regarding the study as a whole: Higher clonality was seen at ibrutinib response and a return toward baseline at progression. Relative to age-matched healthy donors, clonality at baseline was higher, and it tracked circulating CD8+ T-cell counts.

The CDR3 consists of 14 residues. V lost 11 bases, J lost 0 bases, and 14 bases lay in between. Per the germline V gene, CDR1 is LNHDA and CDR2 is SQIVND (reference sequence). Cryopreserved PBMCs were the source of 1.5 to 2.5 micrograms of genomic DNA, which went to TCR beta libraries. Sequenced by immunoSEQ multiplex PCR; TCRdb stores in-frame clones only, minus some. Of some 35,000 clones listed, around 63% are singletons. Only one count was recorded for this clone. No antigen is known for it. This TCR came from a human donor with chronic lymphocytic leukemia. The sample consisted of PBMCs, taken before ibrutinib treatment. The chain uses TRBV19 and TRBJ1-3; a possible D gene is TRBD1 (6 bases). The CDR3: CASARGGSGNTIYF. The CDR3 nucleotides read TGTGCCTCCGCCAGGGGCGGCTCTGGAAACACCATATATTTT.